Shown below are 18 T cell receptor beta chains from a single sample sequenced in a study of human T cells and chemical hapten exposure. TCRdb called the RACE reads again in MiXCR, with one record for every CDR3 protein. The data contain 270,000 or so distinct CDR3 sequences, approximately 7.5% of them seen just once; the ten biggest clones take up around 1.2%. The time point: pre-sensitization, week 0. This sample's treatment: therapeutic diphenylcyclopropenone sensitization with weekly scalp DPC. Sequencing used whole blood, obtained in connection with sensitization to the hapten diphenylcyclopropenone (DPC). These receptors were collected from a young man with alopecia areata. Some clones in this sample may be carry-over from other donors' samples.

The V and J genes are TRBV5-1 and TRBJ2-2, with D perhaps being TRBD1 or TRBD2 (5 bases each). CDR1 is SGHRS and CDR2 is YFSETQ in the germline V gene. The length of the CDR3 is 13 residues. The germline V and J ends were trimmed by 4 bases and 4 bases, with 8 bases remaining between them. CDR3 residues: CASSPGTTGELFF. The CDR3 DNA follows: TGCGCCAGCAGCCCCGGGACCACCGGGGAGCTGTTTTTT. The full variable domain, in which reference TRBV5-1 and TRBJ2-2 provide the parts outside the CDR3, is KAGVTQTPRYLIKTRGQQVTLSCSPISGHRSVSWYQQTPGQGLQFLFEYFSETQRNKGNFPGRFSGRQFSNSRSEMNVSTLELGDSALYLCASSPGTTGELFFGEGSRLTVL.

This clonotype was seen more than once but under ten times. The genes are TRBV4-2 and TRBJ2-7; D is unresolved. CDR3 length equals 18 residues. Germline V gives CDR1 LGHNA, CDR2 YNFKEQ. V gave up 0 bases and J gave up 0 bases, with 18 bases separating them. The DNA for the CDR3 is TGTGCCAGCAGCCAAGAAAATAGGCGGTCTGGGCCCTCCTACGAGCAGTACTTC. Translating it yields CASSQENRRSGPSYEQYF.

This clonotype was seen a few times. The CDR3 reads CASSPSGGYEQYV. The CDR3 DNA reads TGTGCCAGCAGCCCAAGCGGGGGCTACGAGCAGTACGTC. This rearrangement joins TRBV11-2 to TRBJ2-7, with 8 bases identical to TRBD2. The CDR3 has 13 residues. Looked up from germline, CDR1 is SGHAT and CDR2 is FQNNGV. J gave up 3 bases and V 5 bases, and 3 bases lay outside the gene matches.

Only a few counts were recorded for this clonotype. The CDR3 reads CASSYEGGYEQYF. DNA for the CDR3: TGTGCCAGCAGTTACGAAGGAGGGTACGAGCAGTACTTC. The gene calls are TRBV6-5 and TRBJ2-7; D perhaps matches TRBD2 (6 bases). The V end lost 2 bases, the J end lost 4 bases, and 9 bases lay between the germline ends. Per the germline V gene, CDR1 is MNHEY and CDR2 is SVGAGI. The CDR3 runs 13 residues.

The sample holds a few counts of this clonotype. This sequence joins TRBV29-1 and TRBJ2-7; 7 nucleotides agree with TRBD1. Germline V gene lookup returns CDR1 SQVTM and CDR2 ANQGSEA. Germline trimming cut 2 bases from V and 6 bases from J; bases unmatched to any gene: 10. The CDR3 is 14 amino acids. CDR3 DNA sequence: TGCAGCGTTGAAAGGGTGGGACAGTATGCCGAGCAGTACTTC. Protein sequence: CSVERVGQYAEQYF.

This clonotype was seen a handful of times. The chain employs TRBV2 and TRBJ2-4, with 7 bases that match TRBD2. The CDR3 consists of 15 residues. CDR1 SNHLY and CDR2 FYNNEI come from the germline V gene. V trimming: 3 bases; J trimming: 8 bases; junction bases outside the gene matches: 10. The chain's CDR3 is CASSDEGKGRDIQYF. The DNA for the CDR3 is TGTGCCAGCAGTGATGAGGGGAAGGGGAGGGACATTCAGTACTTC.

V gene TRBV28 combines with J gene TRBJ2-3; D unclear. From germline, CDR1 is MDHEN and CDR2 SYDVKM. The V gene lost 9 bases and the J gene lost 8 bases, with 9 bases spanning the gap. The CDR3 consists of 10 residues. The CDR3 DNA reads as TGTGCCAGTGGTCGTGGTACGCAGTATTTT. Translating it yields CASGRGTQYF.

This clonotype was detected a few times. This chain uses TRBV6-5 with TRBJ2-1; TRBD1 agrees at 10 bases. The junction had 6 bases not matched to a gene; V was cut back by 2 bases and J by 8 bases. In germline, CDR1 is MNHEY, CDR2 SVGAGI. The CDR3 runs 15 residues. The CDR3 DNA reads as TGTGCCAGCAGTTACCCGGGACAGGGGTTCTATGAGCAGTTCTTC. Residues: CASSYPGQGFYEQFF.

This clonotype has more than one count but fewer than ten. The chain carries TRBV7-9 and TRBJ2-1; D remains unclear. This CDR3 has 16 residues. V shed 2 bases and J shed 0 bases, with 11 bases lying between them. Germline V gene sequence: CDR1 SEHNR, CDR2 FQNEAQ (reference sequence). In nucleotides, the CDR3 is TGTGCCAGCAGCTTAAGCTGGCGGCACTCCTACAATGAGCAGTTCTTC. Residues: CASSLSWRHSYNEQFF.

This clonotype has a handful of counts. This sequence joins TRBV20-1 and TRBJ2-7, with D possibly TRBD1 on 6 matching bases. This CDR3 is 13 amino acids long. With 2 bases removed from V and 7 bases from J, the gap between germline ends came to 15 bases. The germline gives CDR1 DFQATT, CDR2 SNEGSKA (reference sequence). Here the CDR3 reads CSARQGQVEEQYF. The DNA of the CDR3 is TGCAGTGCTAGACAGGGACAAGTGGAGGAGCAGTACTTC.

This clonotype was detected a few times. The rearrangement uses TRBV24-1 and TRBJ1-1; D may be TRBD1 (5 bases). This CDR3 spans 14 amino acids. Trimming shortened V by 5 bases and J by 3 bases, and 12 bases separated the two germline ends. Germline loops: CDR1 KGHDR, CDR2 SFDVKD. Here the CDR3 DNA reads TGTGCCACCAGTGGGGGGGGTGGATACACTGAAGCTTTCTTT. The encoded protein is CATSGGGGYTEAFF.

Turning to this clonotype: This CDR3 fails to terminate in the conserved phenylalanine or tryptophan, so it likely reflects a read error. The chain has TRBV10-3 and TRBJ2-6; D is unclear. Germline assignment: CDR1 ENHRY and CDR2 SYGVKD. V was clipped by 2 bases and J by 0 bases, with 8 bases between them. The CDR3 has 16 amino acids. CDR3 DNA sequence: TGTGCCATCAGTGAGGTCTGGAACTCTGGGGCCAACGTCCTGACTTGC. Protein product: CAISEVWNSGANVLTC.

This clonotype was picked up a small number of times. V usage is TRBV15 and J usage is TRBJ1-1, with D perhaps TRBD1 (6 bases). Trimming removed 0 bases from V and 6 bases from J, with 11 bases in between. From germline, CDR1 is LNHNV and CDR2 YYDKDF (reference sequence). The CDR3 consists of 14 residues. CDR3 sequence (DNA): TGTGCCACCAGCAGAGAGGTGGACAGTCCTGAAGCTTTCTTT. Residues: CATSREVDSPEAFF.

The V and J genes are TRBV29-1 and TRBJ2-7; no firm D call. Germline V gene lookup returns CDR1 SQVTM and CDR2 ANQGSEA. The CDR3 covers 14 residues. The V end was cut by 7 bases, the J end by 4 bases, with 20 bases between. The chain's CDR3 is CSAEVSTGFYEQYF. The CDR3 nucleotides read TGCAGCGCCGAGGTGTCGACCGGGTTTTACGAGCAGTACTTC.

This clonotype was counted between two and nine times. The chain employs TRBV6-5 and TRBJ1-4; 7 bases line up with TRBD1. The V and J ends lost 5 bases and 7 bases, in that order; junction bases with no gene match: 10. This CDR3 has 15 residues. Germline V gene lookup returns CDR1 MNHEY and CDR2 SVGAGI. CDR3 residues: CASSLSTGMGEKLFF. The CDR3 DNA follows: TGTGCCAGCAGTCTATCGACAGGGATGGGTGAAAAACTGTTTTTT.

The chain is built from TRBV4-3 and TRBJ2-1; 8 nucleotides align to TRBD2. Germline V CDR1 and CDR2: LGHNA, YSLEER. The CDR3 runs 16 residues. Trimming at V came to 0 bases and at J to 8 bases, leaving 9 bases not matched to a gene. The chain's CDR3 is CASSQDLTGGPYEQFF. The CDR3 DNA reads as TGCGCCAGCAGCCAAGATCTGACGGGGGGGCCCTATGAGCAGTTCTTC.

The CDR3 DNA reads as TGTGCCAGCGTTCCCGGGCGGGGGATCGGGGAGCTGTTTTTT. It yields the protein CASVPGRGIGELFF. The chain uses TRBV12-3 or TRBV12-4 and TRBJ2-2; TRBD2 agrees at 7 bases. Trimming removed 8 bases from V and 7 bases from J; junction bases left unmatched: 10. This CDR3 has 14 residues.

This clonotype was recorded at least ten times. The V call is TRBV5-1, the J call TRBJ2-3; maybe TRBD2 (5 bases). Germline CDR1 reads SGHRS; CDR2 reads YFSETQ. Trimming shortened V by 4 bases and J by 2 bases, and 8 bases separated the two germline ends. The CDR3 sequence is 13 residues long. In DNA, the CDR3 is TGCGCCAGCAGCCTTCTAGCCACAGATACGCAGTATTTT. Protein product: CASSLLATDTQYF.